This T cell receptor beta chain was retrieved from a study of T-cell reconstitution after alpha-beta-depleted transplantation in children. There are 13 residues in the CDR3. V was trimmed by 5 bases and J by 7 bases, leaving 12 bases between them. This clonotype has more than one count but fewer than ten. It was with unique molecular identifiers that the TCRbeta library was prepared. TCRdb re-called the PCR reads through MiXCR, storing one row per CDR3 protein. The sample carries hundreds of thousands of distinct CDR3 sequences, approximately 16% recorded once. The rearrangement links TRBV12-3 or TRBV12-4 to TRBJ2-1; D possibly matches TRBD1 or TRBD2 (5 bases each). The input for sequencing was PBMCs from the stem cell graft donor, taken from the stem cell graft. The TCR originated in a human donor who donated a stem cell graft to a child with acute myeloid leukemia. The chain's CDR3 is CASSLGEINEQFF. Written as DNA, the CDR3 is TGTGCCAGCAGTCTGGGGGAGATAAATGAGCAGTTCTTC.